The following is a TCR beta chain sequence with its context. Its matching antigen is unknown. The data stem from a study of cytomegalovirus exposure and HLA in healthy donors. TCRdb keeps only in-frame clones here, not all; method: immunoSEQ multiplex PCR. Altogether around 60,000 clones are present, around 96% being singletons, with the ten largest covering 0.95% to 1.5%. Findings and caveats of the study: High specificity and sensitivity for cytomegalovirus status were reported for the classifier. Specificity of three CMV-associated chains for CMV antigens was verified in vitro.

The sample consisted of PBMCs. The origin of this receptor is a woman younger than 30 in good health and CMV-seronegative.

The CDR3 region is CASSFVAYEQYF. The CDR3 DNA sequence: TGTGCCAGCAGCTTTGTAGCCTACGAGCAGTACTTC. The chain employs TRBV5-5 and TRBJ2-7; D is undetermined. V gave up 2 bases and J gave up 2 bases, with 5 bases separating them. CDR1 is SGHKS and CDR2 is YYEKEE in the germline V gene (reference sequence). This CDR3 region has 12 residues.